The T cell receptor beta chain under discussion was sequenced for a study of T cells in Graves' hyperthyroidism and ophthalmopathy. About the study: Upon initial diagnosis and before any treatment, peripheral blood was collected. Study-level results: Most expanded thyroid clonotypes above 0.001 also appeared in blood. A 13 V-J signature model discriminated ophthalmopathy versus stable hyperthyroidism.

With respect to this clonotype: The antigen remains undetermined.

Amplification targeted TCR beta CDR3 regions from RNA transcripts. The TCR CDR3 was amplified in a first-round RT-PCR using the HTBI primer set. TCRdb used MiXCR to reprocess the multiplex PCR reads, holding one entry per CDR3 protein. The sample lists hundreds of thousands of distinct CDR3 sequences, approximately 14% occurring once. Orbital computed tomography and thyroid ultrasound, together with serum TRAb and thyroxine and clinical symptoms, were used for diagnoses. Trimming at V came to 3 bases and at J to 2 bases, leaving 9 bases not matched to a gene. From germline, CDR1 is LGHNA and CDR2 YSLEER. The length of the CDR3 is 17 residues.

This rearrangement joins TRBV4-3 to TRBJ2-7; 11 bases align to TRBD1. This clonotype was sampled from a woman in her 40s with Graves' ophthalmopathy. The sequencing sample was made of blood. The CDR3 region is CASSQVLPGQGAYEQYF. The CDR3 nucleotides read TGCGCCAGCAGCCAGGTCCTCCCGGGACAGGGGGCCTACGAGCAGTACTTC.